The next 13 T cell receptor beta chains were all read from a single sample in a study of stem cell transplantation in POMP-related autoinflammatory disease. Profiling relied on immunoSEQ multiplex PCR, and the TCRdb table lists in-frame clones only, not all of them. The sample lists about 26,000 clones, 75% to 85% occurring once. Source: CD4+ T cells from PBMCs, taken before stem cell transplantation. Every receptor here comes from a human donor with POMP-related autoinflammation and immune dysregulation (PRAID).

This clone was picked up a small number of times. This CDR3 is CASSPNYEQYF. In DNA, the CDR3 is TGTGCCAGCAGCCCGAACTACGAGCAGTACTTC. The chain joins TRBV7-2 to TRBJ2-7; the D is unclear. CDR1 is SGHTA and CDR2 is FQGNSA in the germline V gene. V was clipped by 5 bases and J by 3 bases, with 5 bases between them. CDR3 length equals 11 residues.

CDR3: CASSLRKGDTQYF. As DNA, the CDR3 is TGTGCCAGCAGTTTAAGAAAAGGGGATACGCAGTATTTT. The V call is TRBV6-5, the J call TRBJ2-3; D remains unclear. The CDR3 is 13 residues long. Looked up from germline, CDR1 is MNHEY and CDR2 is SVGAGI. V lost 4 bases and J lost 6, with 11 bases in between.

The rearrangement uses TRBV2 and TRBJ1-2; 7 bases align to TRBD1. Germline trimming cut 8 bases from V and 6 bases from J; bases unmatched to any gene: 9. Per germline, CDR1 SNHLY and CDR2 FYNNEI. CDR3 length: 13 amino acids. The CDR3 region has the DNA TGTGCCAGCCACACCGAAGGGGGCCATGGCTACACCTTC. It specifies CASHTEGGHGYTF.

The V call is TRBV9, the J call TRBJ2-3, with 7 nucleotides matching TRBD2. The CDR3 covers 15 residues. Germline V gene lookup returns CDR1 SGDLS and CDR2 YYNGEE. J was trimmed by 2 bases and V by 2 bases; bases with no gene match: 5. CDR3: CASSVQAGPTDTQYF. CDR3 sequence (DNA): TGTGCCAGCAGCGTTCAAGCGGGGCCCACAGATACGCAGTATTTT. Supplemented by reference TRBV9 and TRBJ2-3, the full variable domain reads DSGVTQTPKHLITATGQRVTLRCSPRSGDLSVYWYQQSLDQGLQFLIQYYNGEERAKGNILERFSAQQFPDLHSELNLSSLELGDSALYFCASSVQAGPTDTQYFGPGTRLTVL.

In DNA, the CDR3 is TGTGCCAGCTCCCGGAGCATGAACACTGAAGCTTTCTTT. It yields the protein CASSRSMNTEAFF. This chain uses TRBV14 with TRBJ1-1; unclear D gene. Trimming took off 8 bases at V and 0 bases at J, with 10 bases between the two ends. From germline, CDR1 is SGHDN and CDR2 FVKESK. This CDR3 is built from 13 residues.

The chain uses TRBV28 and TRBJ1-2, with 8 positions matching TRBD1. The CDR3 loop spans 13 amino acids. The ends lost 2 bases at V and 6 bases at J; junction bases unmatched: 2. CDR1 MDHEN and CDR2 SYDVKM come from the germline V gene. CDR3 DNA: TGTGCCAGCAGTTTACAGGGGGCGCATGGCTACACCTTC. Protein product: CASSLQGAHGYTF.

A word on this clone: Germline is not matched at one junction end, which may reflect a read error. The chain combines TRBV2 with TRBJ1-1; D ambiguous. Germline CDR1 SNHLY, CDR2 FYNNEI. This CDR3 is 12 amino acids long. The CDR3 bases are TGTGCCGGCAGAGAAGAGGTTACTGAAGCTTTCTTT. Translated: CAGREEVTEAFF.

This chain uses TRBV10-2 with TRBJ1-5, with 8 bases that match TRBD1. CDR1 is WSHSY and CDR2 is SAAADI in the germline V gene. This CDR3 is 16 amino acids long. J gave up 6 bases and V 7 bases, and 14 bases lay outside the gene matches. CDR3 residues: CASMDWGQESCQPQHF. CDR3 sequence (DNA): TGCGCCAGCATGGACTGGGGACAGGAAAGCTGTCAGCCCCAGCATTTT.

The genes are TRBV10-3 and TRBJ2-3, with a tentative D call TRBD1 (5 bases). Trimming removed 6 bases from V and 2 bases from J, with 6 bases in between. From germline, CDR1 is ENHRY and CDR2 SYGVKD. This CDR3 comprises 12 residues. CDR3 bases: TGTGCCATCAGAGGGGACACAGATACGCAGTATTTT. Encoded protein: CAIRGDTDTQYF.

This clone was seen a handful of times. In DNA form, the CDR3 reads TGTGCCAGCAGTGAACAGGGGGCATTAAACGAACAGCCCCAGCATTTT. It translates to CASSEQGALNEQPQHF. V is TRBV2 and J is TRBJ1-5, with 8 bases lining up with TRBD1. The germline V gene has CDR1 SNHLY and CDR2 FYNNEI. Trimming cost V 2 bases and J 7 bases; bases outside gene matches: 10. There are 16 residues in the CDR3.

The genes are TRBV15 and TRBJ2-3; 8 nucleotides align to TRBD2. The J segment lost 0 bases and the V segment lost 7 bases, leaving 12 bases of the junction unmatched. Looked up from germline, CDR1 is LNHNV and CDR2 is YYDKDF (reference sequence). There are 17 residues in the CDR3. The CDR3 loop is CATKGREAYPSTDTQYF. Here the CDR3 DNA reads TGTGCCACCAAGGGGCGGGAGGCCTACCCTAGCACAGATACGCAGTATTTT.

The J gene is TRBJ2-7, the V gene TRBV28; TRBD2 agrees at 11 bases. The CDR3 totals 17 residues. Trimming at V came to 5 bases and at J to 6 bases, leaving 15 bases not matched to a gene. Germline CDR1 and CDR2: MDHEN and SYDVKM. The CDR3 DNA reads TGTGCCAGCAGTGCCGACAGGGCCCTAGCGGGAGGAGGCGAGCAGTACTTC. This encodes CASSADRALAGGGEQYF. Complete variable domain (other parts from reference TRBV28 and TRBJ2-7): DVKVTQSSRYLVKRTGEKVFLECVQDMDHENMFWYRQDPGLGLRLIYFSYDVKMKEKGDIPEGYSVSREKKERFSLILESASTNQTSMYLCASSADRALAGGGEQYFGPGTRLTVT.

The gene calls are TRBV29-1 and TRBJ1-1; D possibly corresponds to TRBD1 (5 bases). The CDR3 is 13 residues long. Germline assignment: CDR1 SQVTM and CDR2 ANQGSEA. V was pared by 3 bases and J by 8 bases, with 16 bases between. The CDR3 DNA follows: TGCAGCGTTGAGACAGCGACTTGGGGGGAAGCTTTCTTT. The encoded protein is CSVETATWGEAFF.